This passage covers 26 T cell receptor beta chains from one sample sequenced in a study of blood T cell repertoires in COVID-19 (dated by TCRdb to 2019 to 2021). Library method: the immunoSEQ multiplex PCR assay. Not all clones reach the TCRdb copy of this immuneACCESS table, which keeps in-frame sequences only. Checked studies attribute under half of the gap to unresolved V genes and leave the rest unexplained. A total of under 200,000 clones appear in this sample, approximately 80% of them only once. The ten largest clones represent 3% to 3.5% of the sample. Source material: PBMCs or T cells enriched from blood (not recorded which). The source is a woman aged 55 to 70 who had recovered from COVID-19.

The rearrangement uses TRBV5-5 and TRBJ2-5; TRBD2 is a possible D gene (6 bases). Germline V gene sequence: CDR1 SGHKS, CDR2 YYEKEE (reference sequence). The CDR3 has 14 amino acids. Trimming shortened V by 0 bases and J by 5 bases, and 11 bases separated the two germline ends. CDR3 nucleotide sequence: TGTGCCAGCAGCTTGGCGCGGGGTGGCGAGACCCAGTACTTC. Its protein product is CASSLARGGETQYF.

This clone appeared a few times. The J gene is TRBJ2-1, the V gene TRBV29-1, with TRBD2 matching over 12 bases. The germline CDR1 and CDR2 sequences are SQVTM and ANQGSEA. V lost 6 bases and J lost 9; bases outside the gene matches: 9. The CDR3 is 14 amino acids. For the CDR3, the DNA is TGCAGCGTGGCGACTAGCGGGGGAAGTGGTGAGCAGTTCTTC. This encodes CSVATSGGSGEQFF.

The genes are TRBV7-2 and TRBJ2-7, with no clear D. The V gene lost 0 bases and the J gene lost 3 bases, with 9 bases spanning the gap. This CDR3 is built from 14 residues. CDR1 and CDR2 from the germline V gene are SGHTA and FQGNSA. The CDR3 protein is CASSLAVSDYEQYF. In nucleotides, the CDR3 is TGTGCCAGCAGCTTAGCCGTCTCAGACTACGAGCAGTACTTC.

J is TRBJ2-3 and V is TRBV7-2; TRBD1 matches at 9 bases. Trimming at V came to 3 bases and at J to 6 bases, leaving 10 bases not matched to a gene. This CDR3 is 16 amino acids long. Per germline, CDR1 SGHTA and CDR2 FQGNSA. Here the CDR3 DNA reads TGTGCCAGCAGCTTCACTGGACAGGGGCGCCCCGATACGCAGTATTTT. This codes for CASSFTGQGRPDTQYF.

The chain is built from TRBV6-5 and TRBJ2-5; 12 bases line up with TRBD2. The CDR3 is 15 amino acids. Germline assignment: CDR1 MNHEY and CDR2 SVGAGI. V lost 4 bases, J lost 7 bases, and 7 bases stayed unmatched. The CDR3 nucleotides are TGTGCCAGCAGTTCCGCTAGCGGGGGGGTAGGGACCCAGTACTTC. The encoded protein is CASSSASGGVGTQYF.

V gene TRBV10-3 combines with J gene TRBJ2-3; 9 bases map to TRBD1. The CDR3 length is 16 residues. Looked up from germline, CDR1 is ENHRY and CDR2 is SYGVKD. Germline trimming cut 3 bases from V and 3 bases from J; bases unmatched to any gene: 7. CDR3 in amino acids: CAISDPGQGRTDTQYF. DNA for the CDR3: TGTGCCATCAGTGACCCGGGACAGGGAAGGACAGATACGCAGTATTTT.

The chain uses TRBV10-3 and TRBJ2-3; possibly TRBD2 for D (5 bases). V dropped 0 bases and J dropped 6 bases, with 7 bases sitting between them. The CDR3 runs to 13 residues. Germline V CDR1 and CDR2: ENHRY, SYGVKD. As DNA, the CDR3 is TGTGCCATCAGTGAGTCTAGCGAGGATACGCAGTATTTT. This encodes CAISESSEDTQYF.

This clone was counted a single time. The chain combines TRBV7-8 with TRBJ2-7, with D possibly being TRBD2 (6 bases). The CDR3 has 13 amino acids. Germline CDR1 and CDR2: SGHVS and FQNEAQ. Trimming cost V 1 base and J 6 bases, with 10 bases left between them. For the CDR3, the DNA is TGTGCCAGCAGCTTAGTCGCCGGGAGCGAGCAGTACTTC. It translates to CASSLVAGSEQYF.

The rearrangement links TRBV6-6 to TRBJ1-1; no reliable D call. CDR3 length: 12 residues. Trimming left V 6 bases short and J 0 bases short, with 5 bases between. Germline CDR1 MNHNY, CDR2 SVGAGI (reference sequence). The CDR3 coding sequence is TGTGCCAGCAGAGACATGAACACTGAAGCTTTCTTT. This gives the protein CASRDMNTEAFF.

V gene TRBV7-3 combines with J gene TRBJ2-1; 7 positions agree with TRBD2. The CDR3 extends over 15 amino acids. J was trimmed by 8 bases and V by 4 bases; bases with no gene match: 11. Germline CDR1 is SGHTA and CDR2 is FQGTGA. CDR3 sequence reads: CASSSGTNAFHEQFF. The DNA of the CDR3 is TGTGCCAGCAGCTCCGGGACTAACGCCTTCCATGAGCAGTTCTTC.

This clone was seen at least ten times. In the same sample, other DNA sequences code for this CDR3. The genes are TRBV11-3 and TRBJ2-3, with a tentative D call TRBD1 (5 bases). CDR3 length: 12 residues. The V gene lost 0 bases and the J gene lost 8 bases, with 6 bases spanning the gap. Germline V lookup: CDR1 SGHNT, CDR2 YENEEA. The CDR3 sequence is CASSLDQGTQYF. Written as DNA, the CDR3 is TGTGCCAGCAGCTTAGATCAGGGTACGCAGTATTTT.

This chain links TRBV12-3 or TRBV12-4 with TRBJ2-7, with D perhaps TRBD1 (7 bases). The CDR3 spans 13 residues. Trimming stripped 5 bases from V and 6 bases from J, with 14 bases between. The CDR3 sequence is CASSLRGDSEQYF. The CDR3 coding sequence is TGTGCCAGCAGTCTCAGGGGGGACAGCGAGCAGTACTTC.

The chain combines TRBV9 with TRBJ2-3, with 11 bases that match TRBD2. Germline trimming cut 4 bases from V and 9 bases from J; bases unmatched to any gene: 10. Per the germline V gene, CDR1 is SGDLS and CDR2 is YYNGEE. CDR3 length: 15 amino acids. The CDR3 spells CASSSGTSGKGTQYF. The DNA for the CDR3 is TGTGCCAGCAGCAGCGGGACTAGCGGAAAGGGAACGCAGTATTTT. Variable domain in full (rest from reference TRBV9 and TRBJ2-3): DSGVTQTPKHLITATGQRVTLRCSPRSGDLSVYWYQQSLDQGLQFLIQYYNGEERAKGNILERFSAQQFPDLHSELNLSSLELGDSALYFCASSSGTSGKGTQYFGPGTRLTVL.

The chain carries TRBV19 and TRBJ2-4; D possibly corresponds to TRBD1 (6 bases). The V end was cut by 4 bases, the J end by 1 base, with 14 bases between. The CDR3 is made up of 16 amino acids. Germline lookup yields CDR1 LNHDA and CDR2 SQIVND (reference sequence). This chain's CDR3 is CASSRAMQGAKNIQYF. CDR3 in DNA: TGTGCCAGTAGTAGGGCCATGCAGGGGGCCAAAAACATTCAGTACTTC.

This clone was detected once. The chain links TRBV18 to TRBJ2-1, with TRBD2 matching over 11 bases. The V gene end was trimmed by 6 bases and the J gene end by 5 bases; junction bases not matched to a gene: 9. The CDR3 totals 16 residues. CDR1 and CDR2 (germline): KGHSH, LQKENI. CDR3 loop: CASSPPNSGGDNEQFF. The DNA for the CDR3 is TGTGCCAGCTCCCCTCCTAATAGCGGGGGGGACAATGAGCAGTTCTTC.

V usage is TRBV6-5 and J usage is TRBJ2-2; possibly TRBD2 for D (7 bases). Germline CDR1 MNHEY, CDR2 SVGAGI. Trimming took 8 bases from V and 9 from J, leaving 16 bases between them. The CDR3 sequence is 13 residues long. The CDR3 reads CASGGGSLRELFF. DNA for the CDR3: TGTGCCAGCGGGGGGGGCTCGCTCCGGGAGCTGTTTTTT.

The V and J genes are TRBV5-1 and TRBJ2-1; D might be TRBD1 (6 bases). Germline CDR1 SGHRS, CDR2 YFSETQ. V gave up 1 base and J gave up 5 bases, with 13 bases separating them. The CDR3 totals 15 residues. CDR3 amino acids: CASSLLGTPDNEQFF. The CDR3, as DNA: TGCGCCAGCAGCTTGCTCGGGACACCCGACAATGAGCAGTTCTTC. Filled out from reference TRBV5-1 and TRBJ2-1, the complete variable domain reads KAGVTQTPRYLIKTRGQQVTLSCSPISGHRSVSWYQQTPGQGLQFLFEYFSETQRNKGNFPGRFSGRQFSNSRSEMNVSTLELGDSALYLCASSLLGTPDNEQFFGPGTRLTVL.

V usage is TRBV7-9 and J usage is TRBJ1-2; the D gene is possibly TRBD1 (6 bases). This CDR3 is built from 17 residues. V was pared by 2 bases and J by 2 bases, with 18 bases between. CDR1 is SEHNR and CDR2 is FQNEAQ in the germline V gene (reference sequence). CDR3 nucleotides: TGTGCCAGCAGCTTATCGGTGACAGGTCTACGCAACTATGGCTACACCTTC. Protein sequence: CASSLSVTGLRNYGYTF.

This rearrangement joins TRBV5-1 to TRBJ2-2; 11 bases fit TRBD2. The germline V gene has CDR1 SGHRS and CDR2 YFSETQ. The V and J ends lost 9 bases and 4 bases, in that order; junction bases with no gene match: 20. The CDR3 consists of 19 residues. CDR3 nucleotides: TGCGCCACCTTCCCTACGGGACTAGCGGCGTCTCGAGGCACCGGGGAGCTGTTTTTT. Protein sequence: CATFPTGLAASRGTGELFF.

A single count supports this clone. The chain employs TRBV4-2 and TRBJ2-2; tentatively, D is TRBD2 (5 bases). Per germline, CDR1 LGHNA and CDR2 YNFKEQ. V lost 0 bases to trimming and J lost 4 bases, with 6 bases between them. There are 14 residues in the CDR3. This chain's CDR3 is CASSQETITGELFF. The DNA for the CDR3 is TGTGCCAGCAGCCAAGAGACTATCACCGGGGAGCTGTTTTTT.

The V and J genes are TRBV5-6 and TRBJ1-1; 7 bases line up with TRBD1. This CDR3 comprises 15 residues. V dropped 0 bases and J dropped 3; count of bases not matched to a gene: 5. Germline assignment: CDR1 SGHDT and CDR2 YYEEEE. The chain's CDR3 is CASSLGQGGYTEAFF. The CDR3 DNA reads TGTGCCAGCAGCTTGGGACAGGGCGGGTACACTGAAGCTTTCTTT.

This chain uses TRBV5-1 with TRBJ1-2; D gene unclear. Looked up from germline, CDR1 is SGHRS and CDR2 is YFSETQ. The V gene lost 0 bases and the J gene lost 6 bases, with 12 bases spanning the gap. The CDR3 has 14 residues. CDR3 sequence reads: CASSLARERDGYTF. The CDR3, as DNA: TGCGCCAGCAGCTTGGCGAGGGAACGGGATGGCTACACCTTC.

This clone has just a few counts. The J gene is TRBJ1-1, the V gene TRBV6-6, with 10 nucleotides matching TRBD1. The CDR3 is made up of 15 amino acids. V lost 7 bases to trimming and J lost 0 bases; unmatched junction nucleotides: 5. The germline V gene encodes CDR1 MNHNY and CDR2 SVGAGI (reference sequence). CDR3 protein: CASTLTGGMNTEAFF. CDR3 nucleotide sequence: TGTGCCAGCACCCTGACAGGGGGCATGAACACTGAAGCTTTCTTT.

This clone was seen a handful of times. The chain couples TRBV30 to TRBJ1-4, with 11 nucleotides matching TRBD1. Germline V gives CDR1 GTSNPN, CDR2 SVGIG (reference sequence). The CDR3 is 14 residues long. Trimming cost V 5 bases and J 6 bases; bases outside gene matches: 5. The CDR3 bases are TGTGCCTGGTGCTTGGGACAGGGGGATGAAAAACTGTTTTTT. Translated: CAWCLGQGDEKLFF.

This chain links TRBV11-2 with TRBJ1-2, with D uncertain. CDR3 length equals 16 residues. Germline assignment: CDR1 SGHAT and CDR2 FQNNGV. V lost 1 base and J 0 bases, leaving 12 bases between the germline ends. Here the CDR3 DNA reads TGTGCCAGCAGCTTAGCGACGGCCGACTCTAACTATGGCTACACCTTC. It translates to CASSLATADSNYGYTF.

The chain has TRBV6-1 and TRBJ2-1; D is possibly TRBD2 (5 bases). The CDR3 totals 18 residues. V was pared by 2 bases and J by 13 bases, with 30 bases between. CDR1 is MNHNS, CDR2 SASEGT, per germline. In nucleotides, the CDR3 is TGTGCCAGCAGTGAAATGAATAAGGGAGCCATGGCCGGGCGTGAACAGTTCTTC. It yields the protein CASSEMNKGAMAGREQFF.